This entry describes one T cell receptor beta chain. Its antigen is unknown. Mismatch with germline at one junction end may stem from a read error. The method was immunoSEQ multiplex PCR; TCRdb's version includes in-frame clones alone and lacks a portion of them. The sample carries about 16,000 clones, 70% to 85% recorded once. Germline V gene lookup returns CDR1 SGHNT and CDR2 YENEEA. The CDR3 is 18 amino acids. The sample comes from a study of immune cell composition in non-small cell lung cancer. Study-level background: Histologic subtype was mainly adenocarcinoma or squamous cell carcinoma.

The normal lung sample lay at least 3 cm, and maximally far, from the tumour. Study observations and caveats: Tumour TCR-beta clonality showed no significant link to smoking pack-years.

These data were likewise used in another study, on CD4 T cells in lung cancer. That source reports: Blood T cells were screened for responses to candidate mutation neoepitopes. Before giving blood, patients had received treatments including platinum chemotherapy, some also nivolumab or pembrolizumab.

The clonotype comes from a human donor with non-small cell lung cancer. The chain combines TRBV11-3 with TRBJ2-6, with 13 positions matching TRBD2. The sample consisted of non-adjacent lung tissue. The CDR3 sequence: CANSSGTSGAPGANVLTF. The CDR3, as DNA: TGTGCCAACAGCTCCGGGACTAGCGGGGCACCTGGGGCCAACGTCCTGACTTTC.